The 19 T cell receptor beta chains below come from one sample, sequenced in a study of regulatory T cells in long-lasting Graves disease. Construction of TCR beta libraries relied on iRepertoire HTBI primers and on Arm-PCR targeting CDR3 regions. In TCRdb, the multiplex PCR reads were re-called with MiXCR into one record per CDR3 protein. This table has 440,000 or so distinct CDR3 sequences, over 15% appearing once. Time point given: newly diagnosed GD, antithyroid drugs for less than 3 months. PBMC-extracted RNA yielded the TCR library. This sample also belongs to another study, concerning T cells in Graves' hyperthyroidism and ophthalmopathy.

The sample in question was peripheral blood mononuclear cells (PBMCs), obtained at new diagnosis, from a patient treated with antithyroid drugs. The source of these receptors is a woman aged 25 to 39 with Graves disease.

This clonotype appeared many times. The chain links TRBV28 to TRBJ2-2; the D call may be TRBD1 or TRBD2 (5 bases each). In germline, CDR1 is MDHEN, CDR2 SYDVKM. The CDR3 has 15 residues. Trimming pared 4 bases from V and 6 bases from J, leaving 15 bases between. The chain's CDR3 is CASSSLTQGPGELFF. DNA of the CDR3: TGTGCCAGCAGTTCATTAACTCAGGGACCCGGGGAGCTGTTTTTT.

This clonotype was recorded at least ten times. The rearrangement links TRBV6-5 to TRBJ1-2; D is unclear. Trimming cost V 8 bases and J 0 bases, with 10 bases left between them. Germline V gene lookup returns CDR1 MNHEY and CDR2 SVGAGI. This CDR3 comprises 13 residues. CDR3 sequence: CASGWVTNYGYTF. Written as DNA, the CDR3 is TGTGCCAGCGGTTGGGTTACTAACTATGGCTACACCTTC.

V is TRBV2 and J is TRBJ2-1; TRBD2 matches 16 bases. The CDR3 extends over 17 amino acids. V lost 3 bases, J lost 4 bases, and 3 bases stayed unmatched. The germline gives CDR1 SNHLY, CDR2 FYNNEI. This CDR3 is CASSDAGLAGGYNEQFF. The CDR3 DNA reads TGTGCCAGCAGTGATGCGGGACTAGCGGGAGGGTACAATGAGCAGTTCTTC.

This clonotype has at least ten counts. V is TRBV15 and J is TRBJ2-3; D is perhaps TRBD1 or TRBD2 (6 bases each). The CDR3 runs to 16 residues. V gave up 6 bases and J gave up 1 base, with 17 bases separating them. Germline-derived CDR1 and CDR2 are LNHNV and YYDKDF (reference sequence). The CDR3 protein is CATREGHQGGTDTQYF. CDR3 sequence (DNA): TGTGCCACCAGGGAGGGACACCAAGGAGGCACAGATACGCAGTATTTT. The full variable domain, with the rest looked up from reference TRBV15 and TRBJ2-3, is DAMVIQNPRYQVTQFGKPVTLSCSQTLNHNVMYWYQQKSSQAPKLLFHYYDKDFNNEADTPDNFQSRRPNTSFCFLDIRSPGLGDTAMYLCATREGHQGGTDTQYFGPGTRLTVL.

This clonotype occurred many times. V usage is TRBV19 and J usage is TRBJ2-7; D is possibly TRBD2 (5 bases). Trimming took off 3 bases at V and 6 bases at J, with 12 bases between the two ends. CDR3 length: 13 amino acids. In germline, CDR1 is LNHDA, CDR2 SQIVND (reference sequence). The CDR3 nucleotides are TGTGCCAGTAGTATTGAGGGTTCTAGCGAGCAGTACTTC. It translates to CASSIEGSSEQYF. The whole variable domain, remainder taken from reference TRBV19 and TRBJ2-7, is DGGITQSPKYLFRKEGQNVTLSCEQNLNHDAMYWYRQDPGQGLRLIYYSQIVNDFQKGDIAEGYSVSREKKESFPLTVTSAQKNPTAFYLCASSIEGSSEQYFGPGTRLTVT.

With regard to this clonotype: This may stem from a read error, because a much larger clone lies one nucleotide away. This CDR3 fails to terminate in the conserved phenylalanine or tryptophan, so it likely reflects a read error. The chain employs TRBV3-1 and TRBJ2-3; 8 bases align to TRBD2. Germline V lookup: CDR1 LGHDT, CDR2 YNNKEL (reference sequence). The CDR3 is made up of 14 amino acids. V trimming: 2 bases; J trimming: 3 bases; junction bases outside the gene matches: 1. DNA of the CDR3: TGTGCCAGCAGCCAAAGACTAGCGACAGATACGCAGTATCTT. Its translation is CASSQRLATDTQYL.

This clonotype was seen once. A far bigger clonotype differs at one base, so this is likely a read error. This chain connects TRBV11-1 to TRBJ2-1, with TRBD2 identical over 12 bases. This CDR3 spans 17 amino acids. Per the germline V gene, CDR1 is SGHAT and CDR2 is FQDESV (reference sequence). CDR3 in DNA: TGTGCCAGCAGCCCGCTCAGGACTAGCGGGACCTACAATGATCAGTTCTTC. This codes for CASSPLRTSGTYNDQFF.

The V call is TRBV5-4, the J call TRBJ2-5, with TRBD1 identical over 7 bases. V gave up 2 bases and J gave up 5 bases; unmatched junction bases: 6. The CDR3 is 14 residues long. The germline CDR1 and CDR2 sequences are SGHNT and YYREEE (reference sequence). CDR3 nucleotide sequence: TGTGCCAGCAGCTTATCAAGGGGGCGGGAGACCCAGTACTTC. Translation gives CASSLSRGRETQYF.

This clonotype has a count of ten or more. J is TRBJ2-3 and V is TRBV7-6; unclear D gene. Between the trimmed V and J ends, which lost 8 bases and 2 bases, there was a span of 17 bases. This CDR3 region has 15 residues. Looked up from germline, CDR1 is SGHVS and CDR2 is FNYEAQ. This CDR3 reads CASSPAYSHTDTQYF. Here the CDR3 DNA reads TGTGCCAGCTCCCCAGCATACTCCCACACAGATACGCAGTATTTT.

This clonotype was observed many times. This chain connects TRBV27 to TRBJ2-1; 8 bases map to TRBD1. V trimming: 7 bases; J trimming: 4 bases; junction bases outside the gene matches: 9. CDR1 and CDR2 from the germline V gene are MNHEY and SMNVEV (reference sequence). The CDR3 spans 15 residues. The CDR3, as DNA: TGTGCCAGCATGGAAGGGACAGGCTCGTACAATGAGCAGTTCTTC. Its protein is CASMEGTGSYNEQFF.

This clonotype has only a few counts. The chain carries TRBV15 and TRBJ2-5; possible D gene TRBD2, 5 bases. Deletions cut 3 bases from V and 5 bases from J, with 13 bases between. The CDR3 sequence is 14 residues long. The germline V gene has CDR1 LNHNV and CDR2 YYDKDF (reference sequence). The CDR3 coding sequence is TGTGCCACCAGCAGTGGCGGACTGGCGGAGACCCAGTACTTC. As protein: CATSSGGLAETQYF.

The CDR3 sequence: CATSRGYGNSGKETQYF. CDR3 DNA: TGTGCCACCAGCAGAGGCTACGGGAATAGCGGAAAAGAGACCCAGTACTTC. The genes are TRBV15 and TRBJ2-5; D is possibly TRBD2 (6 bases). Germline V lookup: CDR1 LNHNV, CDR2 YYDKDF (reference sequence). V was clipped by 1 base and J by 3 bases, with 18 bases between them. This CDR3 comprises 17 residues. The whole variable domain, filled in from reference TRBV15 and TRBJ2-5, reads DAMVIQNPRYQVTQFGKPVTLSCSQTLNHNVMYWYQQKSSQAPKLLFHYYDKDFNNEADTPDNFQSRRPNTSFCFLDIRSPGLGDTAMYLCATSRGYGNSGKETQYFGPGTRLLVL.

In this sample, this clonotype turned up many times. The rearrangement uses TRBV7-3 and TRBJ2-1; 8 nucleotides align to TRBD2. Trimming at V came to 1 base and at J to 9 bases, leaving 17 bases not matched to a gene. In germline, CDR1 is SGHTA, CDR2 FQGTGA. The CDR3 contains 18 residues. The CDR3 coding sequence is TGTGCCAGCAGCTTAATAGGGTTCAGGGGCGCTAGCGGGCCTGAGCAGTTCTTC. The encoded protein is CASSLIGFRGASGPEQFF.

This clonotype was recorded at least ten times. The chain links TRBV30 to TRBJ2-3; TRBD2 matches at 11 bases. The CDR3 consists of 15 residues. The germline V gene encodes CDR1 GTSNPN and CDR2 SVGIG (reference sequence). Unmatched junction bases numbered 5, after V lost 2 bases and J lost 4 bases. CDR3 amino acids: CAWSPTSGTADTQYF. The CDR3 DNA reads as TGTGCCTGGAGTCCGACTAGCGGGACGGCAGATACGCAGTATTTT.

This clonotype was detected ten times or more. The gene calls are TRBV10-3 and TRBJ2-5, with D perhaps matching TRBD1 (6 bases). Trimming removed 7 bases at V and 3 bases at J, with 15 bases between. This CDR3 is built from 14 residues. The germline V gene has CDR1 ENHRY and CDR2 SYGVKD. CDR3 in amino acids: CAIKLSGTKETQYF. The CDR3 DNA sequence: TGTGCCATCAAACTCTCCGGGACAAAAGAGACCCAGTACTTC.

The table lists this clonotype with a few counts. This chain links TRBV27 with TRBJ2-3; unclear D gene. Germline CDR1 and CDR2: MNHEY and SMNVEV (reference sequence). The CDR3 has 14 amino acids. The V gene lost 0 bases and the J gene lost 2 bases, with 6 bases spanning the gap. The CDR3 coding sequence is TGTGCCAGCAGTTTATCGCCCACCACAGATACGCAGTATTTT. Translating it yields CASSLSPTTDTQYF.

This clonotype appeared many times. This sequence joins TRBV20-1 and TRBJ2-3, with a possible D match to TRBD2 (5 bases). There are 12 residues in the CDR3. With 1 base removed from V and 4 bases from J, the gap between germline ends came to 6 bases. Germline CDR1 and CDR2: DFQATT and SNEGSKA (reference sequence). CDR3 bases: TGCAGTGCTAGAGCCGGGGCAGATACGCAGTATTTT. Amino acid sequence: CSARAGADTQYF.

This chain links TRBV20-1 with TRBJ2-3, with D unclear. CDR3 length: 11 residues. Trimming took 7 bases from V and 0 from J, leaving 5 bases between them. Germline loops: CDR1 DFQATT, CDR2 SNEGSKA (reference sequence). The CDR3 here is CSGRSTDTQYF. The CDR3 DNA reads as TGCAGTGGGAGAAGCACAGATACGCAGTATTTT.

V and J are TRBV6-6 and TRBJ2-7, with TRBD2 matching over 7 bases. The CDR3 sequence is 18 residues long. Losses at the gene ends were 0 bases for V and 1 base for J; bases not matched to a gene: 12. Germline loops: CDR1 MNHNY, CDR2 SVGAGI (reference sequence). The CDR3 nucleotides are TGTGCCAGCAGTTACTCGGGCGGGAACGGGAGGCTTTCCTACGAGCAGTACTTC. Translation gives CASSYSGGNGRLSYEQYF.